The 5 T cell receptor beta chains below all came from one sample that was sequenced in a study of control samples from healthy donors and cancer patients. Profiling relied on immunoSEQ multiplex PCR, and the TCRdb table lists in-frame clones only, not all of them. The sample has over 150,000 clones; about 94% are singletons. The material sequenced was blood. Source of these receptors: a man aged 35-49 years in good health.

The gene calls are TRBV5-1 and TRBJ1-1; TRBD1 aligns across 9 bases. The V gene end was trimmed by 0 bases and the J gene end by 7 bases; junction bases not matched to a gene: 10. Germline CDR1 is SGHRS and CDR2 is YFSETQ. The CDR3 has 16 amino acids. CDR3: CASSLVPQGANGEAFF. CDR3 in DNA: TGCGCCAGCAGCTTGGTTCCACAGGGGGCAAATGGTGAAGCTTTCTTT.

The chain joins TRBV7-6 to TRBJ2-5, with D perhaps matching TRBD2 (6 bases). The CDR3 spans 16 residues. Germline V lookup: CDR1 SGHVS, CDR2 FNYEAQ. Deletions cut 5 bases from V and 5 bases from J, with 21 bases between. The CDR3 loop is CASSDYGGREVETQYF. In DNA, the CDR3 is TGTGCCAGCAGCGACTATGGAGGCAGGGAGGTGGAGACCCAGTACTTC.

This rearrangement joins TRBV4-3 to TRBJ1-6; TRBD1 matches at 8 bases. CDR3 length: 15 residues. With V trimmed by 3 bases and J by 8 bases, 6 bases remained unmatched. Germline V gene lookup returns CDR1 LGHNA and CDR2 YSLEER. The CDR3 spells CASSQGQVVYSPLHF. DNA for the CDR3: TGCGCCAGCAGCCAGGGACAGGTCGTCTATTCACCCCTCCACTTT.

This clone was detected once. The CDR3 DNA reads as TGTGCCAGCAGTGAAGATGGCGGGGGGGCCGTTCGGTTCTTC. It yields the protein CASSEDGGGAVRFF. The gene calls are TRBV2 and TRBJ2-1; the match to TRBD2 covers 9 bases. The germline CDR1 and CDR2 sequences are SNHLY and FYNNEI. The CDR3 consists of 14 residues. With 1 base clipped from V and 15 bases from J, the junction kept 10 bases outside the gene matches.

This sequence joins TRBV18 and TRBJ2-3, with 8 positions matching TRBD1. The CDR3 is 16 amino acids. CDR1 is KGHSH and CDR2 is LQKENI in the germline V gene. V was pared by 6 bases and J by 4 bases, with 12 bases of the junction left unmatched. CDR3 coding DNA: TGTGCCAGCTCCGAGGGGACAGGCAGGGGAGCAGATACGCAGTATTTT. Protein: CASSEGTGRGADTQYF.